The TCR beta chain described here comes from a study of Ad26.COV2.S vaccination and SARS-CoV-2 variants. Study in general: Into the muscle, Ad26.COV2.S was dosed once or twice, 56 days apart.

This CDR3 comprises 15 residues. The V end lost 3 bases, the J end lost 5 bases, and 17 bases lay between the germline ends. The V gene's germline CDR1 is WSHSY and CDR2 SAAADI. Stated treatment: 15 to 20 received Ad26.COV2.S at low or high dose, single or two shots; about 5 received placebo; per-sample allocation not given. Sampling happened 63 days after the first vaccine or placebo injection. The donor's status was that of an adult aged 18-55 years in Boston. Here immunoSEQ multiplex PCR was the method, and the copy in TCRdb shows in-frame clones only, minus some. The data contain approximately 250,000 clones, around nine tenths of them singletons.

The chain links TRBV10-2 to TRBJ2-7; TRBD2 is a possible D gene (6 bases). This TCR was recovered from a person between 18 and 60 years old who received the Ad26.COV2.S COVID-19 vaccine or a placebo. The material sequenced was peripheral blood, taken in a trial of Ad26.COV2.S vaccine versus placebo. CDR3 sequence reads: CASSEGSGVWDEQYV. The CDR3 DNA follows: TGCGCCAGCAGTGAAGGTTCGGGAGTGTGGGACGAGCAGTACGTC.